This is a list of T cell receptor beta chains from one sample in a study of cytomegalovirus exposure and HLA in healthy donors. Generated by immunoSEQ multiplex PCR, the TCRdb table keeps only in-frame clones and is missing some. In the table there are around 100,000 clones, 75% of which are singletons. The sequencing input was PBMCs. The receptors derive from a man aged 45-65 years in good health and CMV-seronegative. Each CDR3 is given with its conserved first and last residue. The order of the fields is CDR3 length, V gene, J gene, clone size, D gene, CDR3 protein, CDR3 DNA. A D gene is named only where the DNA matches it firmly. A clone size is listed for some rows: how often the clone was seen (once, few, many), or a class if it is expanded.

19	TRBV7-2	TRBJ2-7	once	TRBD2	CASSFSRGAGNPSSYEQYF	TGTGCCAGCAGTTTTTCCCGTGGAGCGGGGAATCCGAGCTCCTACGAGCAGTACTTC
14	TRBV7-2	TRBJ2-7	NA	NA	CASSKAVDNYEQYF	TGTGCCAGCAGCAAAGCAGTGGACAACTACGAGCAGTACTTC
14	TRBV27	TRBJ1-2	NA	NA	CASSPGTYYYGYTF	TGTGCCAGCAGTCCAGGGACATACTACTATGGCTACACCTTC
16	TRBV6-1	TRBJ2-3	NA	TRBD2	CASSESLAGGSDTQYF	TGTGCCAGCAGTGAATCACTAGCGGGGGGATCAGATACGCAGTATTTT
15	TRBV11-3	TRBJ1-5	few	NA	CASSADYYSNQPQHF	TGTGCCAGCAGCGCGGACTACTATAGCAATCAGCCCCAGCATTTT
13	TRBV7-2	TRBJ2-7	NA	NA	CASSLAGAYEQYF	TGTGCCAGCAGCTTAGCGGGAGCCTACGAGCAGTACTTC
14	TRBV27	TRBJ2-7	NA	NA	CASSLSGTAYEQYF	TGTGCCAGCAGTTTGTCAGGGACTGCCTACGAGCAGTACTTC
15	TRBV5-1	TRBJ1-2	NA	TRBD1	CASFRDRALLEGYTF	TGCGCCAGCTTCCGGGACAGGGCCCTATTGGAGGGCTACACCTTC
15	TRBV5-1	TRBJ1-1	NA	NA	CASSLGGGRNTEAFF	TGCGCCAGCAGCCTGGGCGGGGGGAGGAACACTGAAGCTTTCTTT
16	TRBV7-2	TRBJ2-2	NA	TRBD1	CASSLGLTGGAWGLFF	TGTGCCAGCAGCTTAGGACTGACAGGGGGGGCCTGGGGGCTGTTTTTT
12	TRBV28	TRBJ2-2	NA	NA	CASEGDTGELFF	TGTGCCAGCGAAGGGGACACCGGGGAGCTGTTTTTT
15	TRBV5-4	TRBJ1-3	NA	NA	CASSLPGASGNTIYF	TGTGCCAGCAGCTTGCCGGGAGCCTCTGGAAACACCATATATTTT
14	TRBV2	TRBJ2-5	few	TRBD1	CASIRDRGSETQYF	TGTGCCAGCATCCGGGACAGGGGTTCCGAGACCCAGTACTTC
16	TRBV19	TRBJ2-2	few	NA	CASSIRSGTNTGELFF	TGTGCCAGTAGTATCCGCTCCGGGACAAACACCGGGGAGCTGTTTTTT
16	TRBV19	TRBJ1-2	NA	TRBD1	CASRSSGTGSNYGYTF	TGTGCCAGTAGATCGTCCGGGACAGGGTCTAACTATGGCTACACCTTC
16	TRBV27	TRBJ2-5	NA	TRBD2	CASSAPGLAGKETQYF	TGTGCCAGCAGTGCGCCGGGACTAGCGGGAAAAGAGACCCAGTACTTC
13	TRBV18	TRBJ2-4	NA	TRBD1	CASSPDRGDIQYF	TGTGCCAGCTCACCGGACAGGGGAGACATTCAGTACTTC
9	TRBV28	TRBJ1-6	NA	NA	CASSPPLHF	TGTGCCAGCAGTCCTCCCCTCCACTTT
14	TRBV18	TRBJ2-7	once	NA	CASSPTGTSYEQYF	TGTGCCAGCTCACCGACAGGAACCTCCTACGAGCAGTACTTC
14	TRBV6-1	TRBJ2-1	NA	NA	CASSVLRVRNEQFF	TGTGCCAGCAGTGTTTTGAGGGTTCGCAATGAGCAGTTCTTC
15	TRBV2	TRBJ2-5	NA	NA	CASSDNLGGAETQYF	TGTGCCAGCAGTGATAACCTCGGGGGAGCGGAGACCCAGTACTTC
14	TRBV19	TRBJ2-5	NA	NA	CASSTRQGLETQYF	TGTGCCAGTAGTACTCGACAGGGACTGGAGACCCAGTACTTC
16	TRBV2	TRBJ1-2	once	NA	CASRASDAGANYGYTF	TGTGCCAGCCGGGCTTCCGATGCGGGGGCTAACTATGGCTACACCTTC
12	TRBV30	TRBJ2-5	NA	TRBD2	CAWRLAGETQYF	TGTGCCTGGAGATTAGCGGGCGAGACCCAGTACTTC
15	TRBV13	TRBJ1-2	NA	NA	CASLPGGVTNYGYTF	TGTGCCAGCCTCCCCGGTGGAGTTACAAACTATGGCTACACCTTC
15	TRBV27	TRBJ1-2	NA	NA	CASSQWSPGNNGYTF	TGTGCCAGCAGCCAATGGTCCCCAGGGAACAATGGCTACACCTTC
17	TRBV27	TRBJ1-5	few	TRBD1	CASSLSQGAMGNQPQHF	TGTGCCAGCAGTTTATCGCAGGGGGCTATGGGCAATCAGCCCCAGCATTTT
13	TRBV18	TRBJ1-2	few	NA	CASSPLREYGYTF	TGTGCCAGCTCACCTCTCCGGGAGTATGGCTACACCTTC
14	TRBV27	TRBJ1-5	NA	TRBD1	CASSPRDRPQPQHF	TGTGCCAGCAGTCCCCGGGACAGGCCTCAGCCCCAGCATTTT
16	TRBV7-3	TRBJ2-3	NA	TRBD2	CASSPRLAGLTDTQYF	TGTGCCAGCAGCCCCCGCCTAGCGGGACTCACAGATACGCAGTATTTT
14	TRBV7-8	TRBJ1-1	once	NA	CASKPSDWNTEAFF	TGTGCCAGCAAGCCCTCGGACTGGAACACTGAAGCTTTCTTT
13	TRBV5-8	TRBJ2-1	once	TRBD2	CASSLGGSDEQFF	TGTGCCAGCAGCTTGGGCGGGAGTGATGAGCAGTTCTTC
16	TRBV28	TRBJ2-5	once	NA	CASSRLGTPRGETQYF	TGTGCCAGCAGTCGCTTGGGGACACCCCGGGGAGAGACCCAGTACTTC
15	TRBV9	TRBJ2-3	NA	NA	CASSVEGQRGDTQYF	TGTGCCAGCAGCGTAGAAGGACAGCGAGGGGATACGCAGTATTTT
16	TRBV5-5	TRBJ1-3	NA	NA	CASSARQPRSGNTIYF	TGTGCCAGCAGCGCAAGACAGCCCCGCTCTGGAAACACCATATATTTT
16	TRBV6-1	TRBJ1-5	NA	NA	CASSERAAGNNQPQHF	TGTGCCAGCAGTGAAAGAGCCGCCGGGAACAATCAGCCCCAGCATTTT
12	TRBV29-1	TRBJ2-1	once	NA	CSVNLDGREQFF	TGCAGCGTCAACCTGGACGGGAGAGAGCAGTTCTTC
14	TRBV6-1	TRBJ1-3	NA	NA	CASSGGHSGNTIYF	TGTGCCAGCAGCGGAGGCCACTCTGGAAACACCATATATTTT
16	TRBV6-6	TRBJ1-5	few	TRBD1	CASSNPTGISNQPQHF	TGTGCCAGCAGTAACCCGACAGGGATAAGCAATCAGCCCCAGCATTTT
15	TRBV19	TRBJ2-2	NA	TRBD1	CASRLTGGFTGELFF	TGTGCCAGTAGGCTGACAGGGGGCTTCACCGGGGAGCTGTTTTTT
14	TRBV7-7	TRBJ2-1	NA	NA	CASSEEGAYYGQFF	TGTGCCAGCAGCGAGGAGGGGGCTTACTATGGGCAGTTCTTC
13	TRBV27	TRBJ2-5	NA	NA	CASAAARGETQYF	TGTGCCAGCGCGGCTGCTAGGGGAGAGACCCAGTACTTC
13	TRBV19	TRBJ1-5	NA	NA	CASSPGHLQPQHF	TGTGCCAGTAGCCCGGGACACCTTCAGCCCCAGCATTTT
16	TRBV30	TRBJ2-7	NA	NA	CAWSVTGRGILREQYF	TGTGCCTGGAGTGTAACAGGTCGTGGGATATTGAGGGAGCAGTACTTC
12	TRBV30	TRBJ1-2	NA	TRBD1	CAWAEGARGYTF	TGTGCCTGGGCTGAGGGGGCACGGGGCTACACCTTC
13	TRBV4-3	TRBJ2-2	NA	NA	CASSLVLHGELFF	TGCGCCAGCAGCCTTGTACTGCACGGGGAGCTGTTTTTT
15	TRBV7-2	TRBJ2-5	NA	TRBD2	CASSLLAGRGETQYF	TGTGCCAGCAGCTTATTAGCGGGAAGGGGAGAGACCCAGTACTTC
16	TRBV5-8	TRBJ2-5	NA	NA	CASSGEVGDYQETQYF	TGTGCCAGCAGCGGGGAGGTAGGCGATTACCAAGAGACCCAGTACTTC